The present T cell receptor beta chain was sequenced within a study of metastatic and nonmetastatic thyroid tumors. With MiXCR, TCRdb called clones anew from the PCR reads. The profile shows under 20,000 clones, 29% of them singletons. No treatment had been given to any patient before thyroid surgery. This clone was counted between two and nine times. The CDR3 length is 13 residues. The germline V gene has CDR1 MNHNS and CDR2 SASEGT. Trimming removed 4 bases from V and 4 bases from J, with 9 bases in between. This chain joins TRBV6-1 and TRBJ2-3; D ambiguous. The clonotype was recovered from a female donor with papillary thyroid cancer or a benign thyroid nodule (not recorded which). Some clones in this sample may be carry-over from other donors' samples. The sequencing sample was made of tumor tissue. CDR3 bases: TGTGCCAGCAGTGGACGCAGGTCAGATACGCAGTATTTT. Translation gives CASSGRRSDTQYF.